This is a list of T cell receptor beta chains from one sample in a study of blood T cell repertoires in COVID-19. Repertoires were generated with immunoSEQ multiplex PCR, while TCRdb's copy carries only in-frame clones and drops some. The sample gives more than 150,000 clones, around 90% of which show up once; around 7% is in the top ten. The sequenced sample consisted of peripheral blood. The source of these receptors is a man aged 35 to 55 with acute or convalescent COVID-19. Each CDR3 is given with its conserved first and last residue. Each record gives: D gene, V gene, J gene, clone size, CDR3 protein, CDR3 DNA. The D gene is left open where the match is weak. Clone size is not always given. Where it is, it says once, few, many or a class for expanded clones.

d_call: TRBD2; v_call: TRBV3-1/TRBV3-2; j_call: TRBJ2-5; clone_size: once; cdr3_aa: CASSQVSSGGFSETQYF; cdr3_nt: TGTGCCAGCAGCCAAGTCTCCAGCGGGGGATTCTCAGAGACCCAGTACTTC
d_call: -; v_call: TRBV3-1/TRBV3-2; j_call: TRBJ2-7; clone_size: -; cdr3_aa: CASSQGLVEMYEQYF; cdr3_nt: TGTGCCAGCAGCCAAGGACTAGTGGAGATGTACGAGCAGTACTTC
d_call: TRBD2; v_call: TRBV5-4; j_call: TRBJ2-7; clone_size: -; cdr3_aa: CASSRSGTYEQYF; cdr3_nt: TGTGCCAGCAGTCGCAGCGGGACCTACGAGCAGTACTTC
d_call: TRBD2; v_call: TRBV2; j_call: TRBJ2-1; clone_size: -; cdr3_aa: CASSVQAGGYNEQFF; cdr3_nt: TGTGCCAGCAGTGTTCAAGCGGGGGGCTACAATGAGCAGTTCTTC
d_call: TRBD1; v_call: TRBV13; j_call: TRBJ2-5; clone_size: few; cdr3_aa: CASSFRQGQETQYF; cdr3_nt: TGTGCCAGCAGCTTTAGACAGGGCCAAGAGACCCAGTACTTC
d_call: -; v_call: TRBV24-1; j_call: TRBJ1-1; clone_size: -; cdr3_aa: CATSDDLRQPMNTEAFF; cdr3_nt: TGTGCCACCAGTGATGATCTTAGACAGCCCATGAACACTGAAGCTTTCTTT
d_call: -; v_call: TRBV18; j_call: TRBJ1-1; clone_size: once; cdr3_aa: CASSNQGSGEDFF; cdr3_nt: TGTGCCAGCTCAAACCAGGGGTCGGGTGAGGATTTCTTT
d_call: TRBD1; v_call: TRBV7-8; j_call: TRBJ2-7; clone_size: -; cdr3_aa: CASSGRRTGGYEQYF; cdr3_nt: TGTGCCAGCAGCGGCCGTAGGACAGGGGGCTACGAGCAGTACTTC
d_call: TRBD2; v_call: TRBV3-1/TRBV3-2; j_call: TRBJ2-7; clone_size: -; cdr3_aa: CASSHSGGAYEQYF; cdr3_nt: TGTGCCAGCAGCCATAGCGGGGGGGCCTACGAGCAGTACTTC
d_call: TRBD2; v_call: TRBV3-1/TRBV3-2; j_call: TRBJ2-3; clone_size: -; cdr3_aa: CATGLAGGPVVSDTQYF; cdr3_nt: TGTGCCACCGGACTAGCGGGGGGGCCGGTCGTCTCAGATACGCAGTATTTT
d_call: -; v_call: TRBV5-1; j_call: TRBJ2-7; clone_size: once; cdr3_aa: CASSLEGGGRSYEQYF; cdr3_nt: TGCGCCAGCAGCTTGGAAGGAGGGGGCCGATCCTACGAGCAGTACTTC
d_call: TRBD1; v_call: TRBV15; j_call: TRBJ1-4; clone_size: -; cdr3_aa: CATSRDQGVDEKLFF; cdr3_nt: TGTGCCACCAGCAGAGATCAGGGGGTAGATGAAAAACTGTTTTTT
d_call: TRBD1; v_call: TRBV7-8; j_call: TRBJ2-7; clone_size: -; cdr3_aa: CASSLDPDRDLTYEQYF; cdr3_nt: TGTGCCAGCAGCTTAGACCCCGACAGGGACCTAACCTACGAGCAGTACTTC
d_call: TRBD1; v_call: TRBV4-2; j_call: TRBJ1-5; clone_size: -; cdr3_aa: CASSQEARGTQPQHF; cdr3_nt: TGTGCCAGCAGCCAAGAGGCCAGGGGGACTCAGCCCCAGCATTTT
d_call: TRBD1; v_call: TRBV7-6; j_call: TRBJ1-3; clone_size: -; cdr3_aa: CASSLATGPGNTIYF; cdr3_nt: TGTGCCAGCAGCTTAGCGACAGGGCCTGGAAACACCATATATTTT
d_call: -; v_call: TRBV9; j_call: TRBJ2-2; clone_size: -; cdr3_aa: CASSALNTGELFF; cdr3_nt: TGTGCCAGCAGCGCTTTGAACACCGGGGAGCTGTTTTTT
d_call: -; v_call: TRBV5-1; j_call: TRBJ1-2; clone_size: -; cdr3_aa: CASSLAGDGGYTF; cdr3_nt: TGCGCCAGCAGCTTGGCGGGGGATGGTGGCTACACCTTC
d_call: TRBD2; v_call: TRBV20-1; j_call: TRBJ2-3; clone_size: -; cdr3_aa: CSASWAGGSTDTQYF; cdr3_nt: TGCAGTGCTAGTTGGGCGGGGGGGAGCACAGATACGCAGTATTTT
d_call: -; v_call: TRBV19; j_call: TRBJ2-5; clone_size: once; cdr3_aa: CASSVTLPGETQYF; cdr3_nt: TGTGCCAGTAGTGTGACACTCCCTGGGGAGACCCAGTACTTC
d_call: TRBD1; v_call: TRBV3-1/TRBV3-2; j_call: TRBJ2-1; clone_size: -; cdr3_aa: CASSQIQARGPYNEQFF; cdr3_nt: TGTGCCAGCAGCCAGATTCAGGCAAGGGGGCCGTACAATGAGCAGTTCTTC
d_call: -; v_call: TRBV19; j_call: TRBJ2-1; clone_size: -; cdr3_aa: CASSIDKGILTEQFF; cdr3_nt: TGTGCCAGTAGTATAGACAAGGGGATACTCACTGAGCAGTTCTTC
d_call: TRBD1; v_call: TRBV27; j_call: TRBJ2-2; clone_size: -; cdr3_aa: CASRPILDRGSGELFF; cdr3_nt: TGTGCCAGCAGACCCATCCTCGACAGGGGCAGCGGGGAGCTGTTTTTT
d_call: TRBD1; v_call: TRBV3-1/TRBV3-2; j_call: TRBJ2-3; clone_size: -; cdr3_aa: CASRGQGATQYF; cdr3_nt: TGTGCCAGCAGAGGACAGGGGGCTACGCAGTATTTT
d_call: TRBD1; v_call: TRBV4-1; j_call: TRBJ1-5; clone_size: -; cdr3_aa: CASSLGTGTNQPQHF; cdr3_nt: TGCGCCAGCAGCCTAGGGACAGGAACAAATCAGCCCCAGCATTTT
d_call: TRBD1; v_call: TRBV6-1; j_call: TRBJ1-6; clone_size: -; cdr3_aa: CASSGPGTEYNSPLHF; cdr3_nt: TGTGCCAGCAGTGGACCCGGGACAGAGTATAATTCACCCCTCCACTTT
d_call: TRBD1; v_call: TRBV7-9; j_call: TRBJ1-1; clone_size: -; cdr3_aa: CASSLADRGSPEAFF; cdr3_nt: TGTGCCAGCAGCTTAGCAGACAGGGGGTCCCCTGAAGCTTTCTTT
d_call: -; v_call: TRBV6-5; j_call: TRBJ2-3; clone_size: -; cdr3_aa: CASTRAAYTDTQYF; cdr3_nt: TGTGCCAGCACCAGAGCAGCGTATACAGATACGCAGTATTTT
d_call: TRBD1; v_call: TRBV30; j_call: TRBJ2-7; clone_size: -; cdr3_aa: CAYQGAHHYEQYF; cdr3_nt: TGTGCCTACCAGGGGGCCCATCACTACGAGCAGTACTTC